This TCR beta chain was sequenced during a study of cytomegalovirus exposure and HLA in healthy donors. The study's findings and limits: A later analysis revealed that TCR association rates differed between HLA loci, peaking at DRB1 and bottoming out at HLA-C. The later analysis indicated that the majority of CMV-associated TCR beta chains appeared HLA-restricted. Several top significant clusters appeared, in a later analysis, to be linked to common viral pathogens.

PCR was performed using 60 Vbeta and 13 Jbeta primers. Sequenced by immunoSEQ multiplex PCR; TCRdb stores in-frame clones only, minus some. The sample shows roughly 76,000 clones, around 79% of them seen only once. Details on this clone: Antigen unknown.

The V end lost 4 bases, the J end lost 7 bases, and 25 bases lay between the germline ends. CDR1 is GTSNPN and CDR2 is SVGIG in the germline V gene (reference sequence). The CDR3 is 16 amino acids. Sequencing used PBMCs. The chain is built from TRBV30 and TRBJ1-2; D may be TRBD1 (6 bases). This clonotype originated in a man between 25 and 39 years old in good health and CMV-seronegative. DNA of the CDR3: TGTGCCTGGAAACGTTCCGGGACAATGAGAATGAGTGGCTACACCTTC. Amino acids: CAWKRSGTMRMSGYTF.